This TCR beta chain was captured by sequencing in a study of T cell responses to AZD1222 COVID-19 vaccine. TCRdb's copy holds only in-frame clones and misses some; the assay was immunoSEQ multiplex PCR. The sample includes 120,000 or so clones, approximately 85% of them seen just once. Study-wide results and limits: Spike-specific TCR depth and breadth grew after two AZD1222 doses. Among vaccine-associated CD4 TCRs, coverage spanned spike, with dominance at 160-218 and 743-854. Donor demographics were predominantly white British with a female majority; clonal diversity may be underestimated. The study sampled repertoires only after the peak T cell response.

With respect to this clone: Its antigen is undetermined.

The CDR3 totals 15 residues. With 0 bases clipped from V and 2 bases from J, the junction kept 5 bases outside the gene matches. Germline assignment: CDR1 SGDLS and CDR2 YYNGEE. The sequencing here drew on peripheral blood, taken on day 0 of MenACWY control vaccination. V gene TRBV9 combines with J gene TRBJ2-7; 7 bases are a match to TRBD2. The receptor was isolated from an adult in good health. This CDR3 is CASSVAGGLPYEQYF. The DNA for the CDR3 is TGTGCCAGCAGCGTAGCGGGAGGCCTGCCCTACGAGCAGTACTTC.